These T cell receptor beta chains were read from a single sample in a study of blood T cell repertoires in COVID-19. Assay used: immunoSEQ multiplex PCR; TCRdb lists only in-frame clones, some missing. The table records over 250,000 clones, around nine tenths of them present only once. Sequencing was done on a sample of PBMCs or T cells enriched from blood (not recorded which). The source is a woman younger than 35 who had recovered from COVID-19. The CDR3 runs from the conserved cysteine through the conserved F or W. Each record gives: V gene, clone size, D gene, J gene, CDR3 protein, CDR3 DNA. D genes are given only for firm matches. Not all rows give a size; the values are once, few, many and, for expanded clones, a class.

V gene: TRBV5-1; clone size: NA; D gene: NA; J gene: TRBJ2-2; CDR3 protein: CASSLALLTGELFF; CDR3 DNA: TGCGCCAGCAGCTTGGCTCTTCTCACCGGGGAGCTGTTTTTT
V gene: TRBV7-2; clone size: NA; D gene: NA; J gene: TRBJ2-2; CDR3 protein: CASRYRPGSSTGELFF; CDR3 DNA: TGTGCCAGCAGATACCGTCCCGGGTCCTCCACCGGGGAGCTGTTTTTT
V gene: TRBV7-2; clone size: NA; D gene: TRBD1; J gene: TRBJ1-1; CDR3 protein: CASILVPGQGWTEAFF; CDR3 DNA: TGTGCCAGCATCTTAGTCCCGGGACAGGGTTGGACTGAAGCTTTCTTT
V gene: TRBV5-1; clone size: few; D gene: NA; J gene: TRBJ2-2; CDR3 protein: CASSVEAAPGELFF; CDR3 DNA: TGCGCCAGCAGCGTAGAGGCAGCTCCCGGGGAGCTGTTTTTT
V gene: TRBV5-1; clone size: once; D gene: NA; J gene: TRBJ1-6; CDR3 protein: CASSFMTGDNSPLHF; CDR3 DNA: TGCGCCAGCAGCTTTATGACAGGCGATAATTCACCCCTCCACTTT
V gene: TRBV11-2; clone size: NA; D gene: NA; J gene: TRBJ2-7; CDR3 protein: CASSFSGTKGGEQYF; CDR3 DNA: TGTGCCAGCAGCTTCTCCGGGACAAAGGGTGGGGAGCAGTACTTC
V gene: TRBV10-1; clone size: NA; D gene: TRBD2; J gene: TRBJ2-3; CDR3 protein: CASSHLAEYTDTQYF; CDR3 DNA: TGCGCCAGCAGTCATCTAGCGGAATACACAGATACGCAGTATTTT
V gene: TRBV5-1; clone size: NA; D gene: TRBD2; J gene: TRBJ2-1; CDR3 protein: CASSRTSGRANEQFF; CDR3 DNA: TGCGCCAGCAGCAGGACTAGCGGGAGGGCCAATGAGCAGTTCTTC
V gene: TRBV6-5; clone size: NA; D gene: NA; J gene: TRBJ1-4; CDR3 protein: CASRQGADEKLFF; CDR3 DNA: TGTGCCAGCAGGCAGGGCGCGGATGAAAAACTGTTTTTT
V gene: TRBV7-2; clone size: NA; D gene: TRBD2; J gene: TRBJ2-7; CDR3 protein: CASSVRAGEAYEQYF; CDR3 DNA: TGTGCCAGCAGCGTCAGAGCGGGAGAGGCCTACGAGCAGTACTTC
V gene: TRBV7-2; clone size: NA; D gene: TRBD2; J gene: TRBJ2-5; CDR3 protein: CASSLGLAGETQYF; CDR3 DNA: TGTGCCAGCAGCTTGGGGCTAGCGGGAGAGACCCAGTACTTC
V gene: TRBV2; clone size: NA; D gene: TRBD1; J gene: TRBJ2-5; CDR3 protein: CASKWGTGGETQYF; CDR3 DNA: TGTGCCAGCAAGTGGGGGACAGGAGGAGAGACCCAGTACTTC
V gene: TRBV21-1; clone size: NA; D gene: NA; J gene: TRBJ2-7; CDR3 protein: CASSRGPGRRSYEQYF; CDR3 DNA: TGTGCCAGCAGCCGCGGCCCAGGGCGGCGATCCTACGAGCAGTACTTC
V gene: TRBV19; clone size: NA; D gene: NA; J gene: TRBJ1-1; CDR3 protein: CASRKLVMGGEAFF; CDR3 DNA: TGTGCCAGTAGAAAATTAGTTATGGGAGGGGAAGCTTTCTTT
V gene: TRBV28; clone size: NA; D gene: NA; J gene: TRBJ2-2; CDR3 protein: CASSLPRRGTGELFF; CDR3 DNA: TGTGCCAGCAGTTTACCTAGGAGGGGCACCGGGGAGCTGTTTTTT
V gene: TRBV6-1; clone size: NA; D gene: NA; J gene: TRBJ1-6; CDR3 protein: CASSDRANSPLHF; CDR3 DNA: TGTGCCAGCAGTGACAGGGCAAATTCACCCCTCCACTTT
V gene: TRBV14; clone size: NA; D gene: TRBD1; J gene: TRBJ2-2; CDR3 protein: CASSHEQGAETGELFF; CDR3 DNA: TGTGCCAGCAGCCATGAGCAGGGGGCCGAAACCGGGGAGCTGTTTTTT
V gene: TRBV6-5; clone size: NA; D gene: NA; J gene: TRBJ2-4; CDR3 protein: CASSYAREGYIQYF; CDR3 DNA: TGTGCCAGCAGTTACGCGCGTGAGGGATACATTCAGTACTTC
V gene: TRBV28; clone size: NA; D gene: TRBD1; J gene: TRBJ1-5; CDR3 protein: CASSLEGASNQPQHF; CDR3 DNA: TGTGCCAGCAGTTTGGAGGGGGCGAGCAATCAGCCCCAGCATTTT
V gene: TRBV6-5; clone size: NA; D gene: NA; J gene: TRBJ2-2; CDR3 protein: CASSYPGGVGTGELFF; CDR3 DNA: TGTGCCAGCAGTTACCCCGGGGGAGTCGGGACCGGGGAGCTGTTTTTT
V gene: TRBV19; clone size: NA; D gene: TRBD2; J gene: TRBJ2-3; CDR3 protein: CASSLGTSADTQYF; CDR3 DNA: TGTGCCAGTAGTCTCGGGACTAGTGCAGATACGCAGTATTTT
V gene: TRBV7-2; clone size: NA; D gene: NA; J gene: TRBJ1-5; CDR3 protein: CASSAEGWYQPQHF; CDR3 DNA: TGTGCCAGCAGCGCCGAGGGATGGTACCAGCCCCAGCATTTT
V gene: TRBV28; clone size: NA; D gene: TRBD1; J gene: TRBJ1-5; CDR3 protein: CASRTGGLVSQPQHF; CDR3 DNA: TGTGCCAGCCGGACAGGGGGCTTGGTGAGTCAGCCCCAGCATTTT
V gene: TRBV13; clone size: NA; D gene: NA; J gene: TRBJ2-5; CDR3 protein: CASSLEGQETQYF; CDR3 DNA: TGTGCCAGCAGCTTAGAGGGGCAAGAGACCCAGTACTTC
V gene: TRBV7-6; clone size: NA; D gene: TRBD2; J gene: TRBJ2-7; CDR3 protein: CASSSGLTYEQYF; CDR3 DNA: TGTGCCAGCAGCTCGGGACTAACCTACGAGCAGTACTTC
V gene: TRBV19; clone size: NA; D gene: NA; J gene: TRBJ2-7; CDR3 protein: CASSSQSGTYTYEQYF; CDR3 DNA: TGTGCCAGTAGTTCCCAATCCGGGACATATACCTACGAGCAGTACTTC
V gene: TRBV3-1/TRBV3-2; clone size: few; D gene: NA; J gene: TRBJ1-1; CDR3 protein: CASSQAPSPNTEAFF; CDR3 DNA: TGTGCCAGCAGCCAAGCTCCTAGCCCGAACACTGAAGCTTTCTTT
V gene: TRBV14; clone size: NA; D gene: NA; J gene: TRBJ2-3; CDR3 protein: CASSLERGTDTQYF; CDR3 DNA: TGTGCCAGCAGCCTAGAAAGAGGCACAGATACGCAGTATTTT
V gene: TRBV10-2; clone size: NA; D gene: NA; J gene: TRBJ1-1; CDR3 protein: CASSESLSEAFF; CDR3 DNA: TGCGCCAGCAGTGAGTCGTTATCTGAAGCTTTCTTT
V gene: TRBV3-1/TRBV3-2; clone size: NA; D gene: TRBD1; J gene: TRBJ1-5; CDR3 protein: CASSHHGTGGGNQPQHF; CDR3 DNA: TGTGCCAGCAGCCACCATGGGACAGGGGGCGGCAATCAGCCCCAGCATTTT
V gene: TRBV11-2; clone size: NA; D gene: NA; J gene: TRBJ1-6; CDR3 protein: CASCGEGSSYNSPLHF; CDR3 DNA: TGTGCCAGCTGCGGGGAGGGGAGCTCCTATAATTCACCCCTCCACTTT
V gene: TRBV7-2; clone size: once; D gene: TRBD2; J gene: TRBJ2-5; CDR3 protein: CASSPGLAGGRLSETQYF; CDR3 DNA: TGTGCCAGCAGCCCGGGACTAGCGGGGGGACGCCTCTCGGAGACCCAGTACTTC
V gene: TRBV7-9; clone size: NA; D gene: TRBD2; J gene: TRBJ2-2; CDR3 protein: CASSRTSGNTGELFF; CDR3 DNA: TGTGCCAGCAGCCGGACTAGCGGGAACACCGGGGAGCTGTTTTTT
V gene: TRBV6-4; clone size: NA; D gene: TRBD1; J gene: TRBJ2-1; CDR3 protein: CASSDTDRGDFYEQFF; CDR3 DNA: TGTGCCAGCAGTGATACCGACAGGGGGGATTTTTATGAGCAGTTCTTC
V gene: TRBV19; clone size: NA; D gene: TRBD1; J gene: TRBJ1-1; CDR3 protein: CASSPTTGDTEAFF; CDR3 DNA: TGTGCCAGTAGTCCTACAACAGGGGACACTGAAGCTTTCTTT
V gene: TRBV6-5; clone size: NA; D gene: TRBD1; J gene: TRBJ2-3; CDR3 protein: CASIDRVGDTQYF; CDR3 DNA: TGTGCCAGCATCGACAGGGTGGGAGATACGCAGTATTTT
V gene: TRBV7-9; clone size: NA; D gene: TRBD2; J gene: TRBJ2-7; CDR3 protein: CASSMTSGRDEQYF; CDR3 DNA: TGTGCCAGCTCGATGACTAGCGGGAGGGACGAGCAGTACTTC
V gene: TRBV29-1; clone size: NA; D gene: TRBD1; J gene: TRBJ1-1; CDR3 protein: CSVAGQLNTEAFF; CDR3 DNA: TGCAGCGTTGCGGGACAGCTGAACACTGAAGCTTTCTTT
V gene: TRBV7-2; clone size: NA; D gene: TRBD2; J gene: TRBJ2-7; CDR3 protein: CASTTRLAAGSEQYF; CDR3 DNA: TGTGCCAGCACCACAAGACTAGCGGCGGGGAGCGAGCAGTACTTC
V gene: TRBV10-3; clone size: NA; D gene: NA; J gene: TRBJ2-1; CDR3 protein: CAIRTGTTYNEQFF; CDR3 DNA: TGTGCCATCAGGACCGGGACAACTTACAATGAGCAGTTCTTC
V gene: TRBV5-7; clone size: NA; D gene: NA; J gene: TRBJ1-2; CDR3 protein: CASSFERGNYGYTF; CDR3 DNA: TGTGCCAGCAGCTTTGAAAGGGGAAACTATGGCTACACCTTC
V gene: TRBV4-1; clone size: NA; D gene: NA; J gene: TRBJ2-7; CDR3 protein: CASSQDPARNYEQYF; CDR3 DNA: TGCGCCAGCAGCCAAGACCCGGCCAGGAACTACGAGCAGTACTTC
V gene: TRBV7-8; clone size: NA; D gene: NA; J gene: TRBJ2-2; CDR3 protein: CASSLAVTGGELFF; CDR3 DNA: TGTGCCAGCAGCTTAGCGGTAACCGGCGGGGAGCTGTTTTTT
V gene: TRBV25-1; clone size: NA; D gene: NA; J gene: TRBJ2-7; CDR3 protein: CASSDGQFYEQYF; CDR3 DNA: TGTGCCAGCAGTGACGGACAGTTCTACGAGCAGTACTTC
V gene: TRBV5-6; clone size: few; D gene: TRBD1; J gene: TRBJ2-7; CDR3 protein: CASSLGDRVYEQYF; CDR3 DNA: TGTGCCAGCAGCTTGGGAGACAGGGTGTACGAGCAGTACTTC
V gene: TRBV9; clone size: NA; D gene: TRBD1; J gene: TRBJ1-2; CDR3 protein: CASSVRDSSYGYTF; CDR3 DNA: TGTGCCAGCAGCGTCCGGGACAGTTCCTATGGCTACACCTTC
V gene: TRBV29-1; clone size: NA; D gene: NA; J gene: TRBJ1-2; CDR3 protein: CSVEFLNYGYTF; CDR3 DNA: TGCAGCGTTGAATTCCTAAACTATGGCTACACCTTC
V gene: TRBV11-1; clone size: NA; D gene: NA; J gene: TRBJ1-4; CDR3 protein: CASSLRRSNNEKLFF; CDR3 DNA: TGTGCCAGCAGCCTCCGACGGAGTAATAATGAAAAACTGTTTTTT
V gene: TRBV7-2; clone size: once; D gene: NA; J gene: TRBJ2-7; CDR3 protein: CASSFQVLLPYEQYF; CDR3 DNA: TGTGCCAGCAGCTTTCAGGTGCTTCTTCCCTACGAGCAGTACTTC
V gene: TRBV19; clone size: NA; D gene: NA; J gene: TRBJ2-3; CDR3 protein: CASSNRGGDTDTQYF; CDR3 DNA: TGTGCCAGTAGTAATCGTGGCGGGGACACAGATACGCAGTATTTT
V gene: TRBV7-2; clone size: once; D gene: NA; J gene: TRBJ1-6; CDR3 protein: CASSSSYNSPLHF; CDR3 DNA: TGTGCCAGCAGCTCGTCCTATAATTCACCCCTCCACTTT
V gene: TRBV21-1; clone size: once; D gene: NA; J gene: TRBJ1-5; CDR3 protein: CASSRGGQWNQPQHF; CDR3 DNA: TGTGCCAGCAGCAGAGGGGGACAGTGGAATCAGCCCCAGCATTTT
V gene: TRBV28; clone size: NA; D gene: NA; J gene: TRBJ2-1; CDR3 protein: CASSFDDTGRKRAYNEQFF; CDR3 DNA: TGTGCCAGCAGTTTTGATGATACAGGGCGAAAAAGGGCTTACAATGAGCAGTTCTTC
V gene: TRBV7-9; clone size: NA; D gene: TRBD2; J gene: TRBJ2-2; CDR3 protein: CASSPPGGGTNTGELFF; CDR3 DNA: TGTGCCAGCAGCCCCCCGGGGGGAGGAACGAACACCGGGGAGCTGTTTTTT
V gene: TRBV12-5; clone size: NA; D gene: NA; J gene: TRBJ2-1; CDR3 protein: CASGQYNEQFF; CDR3 DNA: TGTGCTAGTGGTCAGTACAATGAGCAGTTCTTC
V gene: TRBV5-4; clone size: NA; D gene: TRBD1; J gene: TRBJ1-3; CDR3 protein: CASSPGQGISTIYF; CDR3 DNA: TGTGCCAGCAGCCCGGGACAGGGCATAAGCACCATATATTTT